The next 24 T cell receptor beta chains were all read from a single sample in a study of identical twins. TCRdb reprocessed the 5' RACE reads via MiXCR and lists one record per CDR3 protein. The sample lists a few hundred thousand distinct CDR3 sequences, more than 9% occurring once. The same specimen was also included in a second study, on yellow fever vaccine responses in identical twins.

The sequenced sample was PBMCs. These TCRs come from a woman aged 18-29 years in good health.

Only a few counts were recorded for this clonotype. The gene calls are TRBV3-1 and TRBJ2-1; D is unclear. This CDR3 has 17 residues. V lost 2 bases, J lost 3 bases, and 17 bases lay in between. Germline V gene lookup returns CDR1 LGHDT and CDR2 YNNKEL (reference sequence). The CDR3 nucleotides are TGTGCCAGCAGCCAACCTAACGCCCAAGCCGACTACAATGAGCAGTTCTTC. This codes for CASSQPNAQADYNEQFF.

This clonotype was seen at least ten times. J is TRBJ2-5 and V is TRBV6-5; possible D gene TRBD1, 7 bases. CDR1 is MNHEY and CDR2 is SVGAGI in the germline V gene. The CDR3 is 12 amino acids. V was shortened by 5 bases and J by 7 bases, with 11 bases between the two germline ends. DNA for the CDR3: TGTGCCAGCAGTCAGGGGGGCGTGACCCAGTACTTC. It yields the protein CASSQGGVTQYF.

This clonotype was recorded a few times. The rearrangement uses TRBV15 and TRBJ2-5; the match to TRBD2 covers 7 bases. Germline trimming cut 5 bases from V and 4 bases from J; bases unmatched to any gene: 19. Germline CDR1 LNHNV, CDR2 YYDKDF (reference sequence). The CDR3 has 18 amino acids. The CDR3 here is CATSRRGKQGLVRETQYF. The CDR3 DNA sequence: TGTGCCACCAGCCGGCGGGGGAAGCAGGGCTTAGTTAGAGAGACCCAGTACTTC.

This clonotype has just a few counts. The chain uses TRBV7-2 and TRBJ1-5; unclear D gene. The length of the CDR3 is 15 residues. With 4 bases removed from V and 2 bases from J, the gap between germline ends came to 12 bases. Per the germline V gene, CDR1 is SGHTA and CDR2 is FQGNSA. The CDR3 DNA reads TGTGCCAGCAGCTACCCGGGAGTGGGCAATCAGCCCCAGCATTTT. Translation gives CASSYPGVGNQPQHF. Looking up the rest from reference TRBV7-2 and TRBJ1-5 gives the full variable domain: GAGVSQSPSNKVTEKGKDVELRCDPISGHTALYWYRQSLGQGLEFLIYFQGNSAPDKSGLPSDRFSAERTGGSVSTLTIQRTQQEDSAVYLCASSYPGVGNQPQHFGDGTRLSIL.

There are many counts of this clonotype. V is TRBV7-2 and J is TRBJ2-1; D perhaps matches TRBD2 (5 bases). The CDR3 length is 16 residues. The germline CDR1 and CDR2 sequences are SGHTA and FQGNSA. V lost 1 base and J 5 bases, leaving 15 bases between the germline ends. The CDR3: CASSLVSIAPHNEQFF. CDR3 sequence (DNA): TGTGCCAGCAGCTTAGTGTCTATAGCGCCCCACAATGAGCAGTTCTTC.

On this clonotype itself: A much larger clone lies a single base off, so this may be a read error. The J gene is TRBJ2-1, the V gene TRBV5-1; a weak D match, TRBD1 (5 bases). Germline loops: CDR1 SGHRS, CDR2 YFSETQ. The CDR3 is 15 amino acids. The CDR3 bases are TGCGCCAGCAGCGGCAGGGATACCTTTGGAAATGAGGAGTTCTTC. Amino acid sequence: CASSGRDTFGNEEFF.

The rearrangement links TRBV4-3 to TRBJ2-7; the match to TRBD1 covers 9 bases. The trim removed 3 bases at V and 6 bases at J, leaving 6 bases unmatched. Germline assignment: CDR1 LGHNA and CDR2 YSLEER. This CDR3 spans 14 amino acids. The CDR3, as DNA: TGCGCCAGCAGCCACGACAGGGGGGGAAGCGAGCAGTACTTC. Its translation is CASSHDRGGSEQYF.

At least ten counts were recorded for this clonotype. The CDR3 DNA sequence: TGTGCCAGCAGTGCCATTAGGACAACTAATGAAAAACTGTTTTTT. It encodes CASSAIRTTNEKLFF. V usage is TRBV28 and J usage is TRBJ1-4; unclear D gene. This CDR3 has 15 amino acids. Germline V gene lookup returns CDR1 MDHEN and CDR2 SYDVKM. The germline V and J ends were trimmed by 5 bases and 0 bases, with 10 bases remaining between them.

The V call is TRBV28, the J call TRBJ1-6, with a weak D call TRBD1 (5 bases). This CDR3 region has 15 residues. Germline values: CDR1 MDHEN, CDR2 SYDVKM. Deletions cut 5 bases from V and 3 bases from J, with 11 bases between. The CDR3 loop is CASSREGRYNSPLHF. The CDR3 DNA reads TGTGCCAGCAGTCGGGAGGGGCGCTATAATTCACCCCTCCACTTT.

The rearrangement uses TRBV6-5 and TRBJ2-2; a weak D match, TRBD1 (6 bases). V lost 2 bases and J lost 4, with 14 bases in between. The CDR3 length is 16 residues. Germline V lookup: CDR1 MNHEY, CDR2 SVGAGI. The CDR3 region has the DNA TGTGCCAGCAGTTACGGGAACAGAGGGGGCACCGGGGAGCTGTTTTTT. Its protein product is CASSYGNRGGTGELFF.

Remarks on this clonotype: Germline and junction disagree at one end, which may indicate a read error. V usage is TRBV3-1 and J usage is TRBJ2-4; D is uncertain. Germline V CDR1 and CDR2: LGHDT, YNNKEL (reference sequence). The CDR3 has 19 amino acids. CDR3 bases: TGTGCCTGCAGCTCCCAGAGTTGGGCGACTTTTCTAGCCAAAAACATTCAGTACTTC. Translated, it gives CACSSQSWATFLAKNIQYF.

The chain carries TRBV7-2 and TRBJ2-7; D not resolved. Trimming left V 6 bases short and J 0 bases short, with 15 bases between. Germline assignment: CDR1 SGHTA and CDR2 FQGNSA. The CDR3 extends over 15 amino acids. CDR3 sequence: CASSPTKQSSYEQYF. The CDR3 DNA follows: TGTGCCAGCAGTCCAACTAAACAGAGCTCCTACGAGCAGTACTTC. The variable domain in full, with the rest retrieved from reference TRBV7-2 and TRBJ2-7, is GAGVSQSPSNKVTEKGKDVELRCDPISGHTALYWYRQSLGQGLEFLIYFQGNSAPDKSGLPSDRFSAERTGGSVSTLTIQRTQQEDSAVYLCASSPTKQSSYEQYFGPGTRLTVT.

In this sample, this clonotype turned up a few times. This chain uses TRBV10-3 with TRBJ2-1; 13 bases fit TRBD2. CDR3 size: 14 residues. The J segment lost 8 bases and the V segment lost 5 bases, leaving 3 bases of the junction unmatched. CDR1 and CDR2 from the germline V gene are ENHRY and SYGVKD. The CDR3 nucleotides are TGTGCCATCAGTAGCGGACTAGCGGGAGATGAGCAGTTCTTC. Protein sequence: CAISSGLAGDEQFF.

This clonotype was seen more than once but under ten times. The CDR3 sequence is CASSTLGGYQETQYF. As DNA, the CDR3 is TGTGCCAGCAGTACACTAGGGGGATACCAAGAGACCCAGTACTTC. The chain has TRBV28 and TRBJ2-5, with D possibly being TRBD1 (6 bases). Trimming removed 5 bases at V and 0 bases at J, with 13 bases between. This CDR3 is built from 15 residues. CDR1 and CDR2 (germline): MDHEN, SYDVKM.

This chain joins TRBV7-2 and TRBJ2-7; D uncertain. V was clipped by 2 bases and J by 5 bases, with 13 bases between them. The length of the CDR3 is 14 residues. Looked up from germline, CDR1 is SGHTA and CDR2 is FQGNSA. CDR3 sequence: CASSLSPGWDEQYF. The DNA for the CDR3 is TGTGCCAGCAGCTTATCCCCGGGCTGGGACGAGCAGTACTTC.

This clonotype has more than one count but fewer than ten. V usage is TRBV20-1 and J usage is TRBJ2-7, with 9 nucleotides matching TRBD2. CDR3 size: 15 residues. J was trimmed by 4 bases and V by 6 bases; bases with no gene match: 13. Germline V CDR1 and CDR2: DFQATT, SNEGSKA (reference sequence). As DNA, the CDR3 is TGCAGTGCCGCCCCCCGGCGGGGGGGCGGGTACGAGCAGTACTTC. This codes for CSAAPRRGGGYEQYF.

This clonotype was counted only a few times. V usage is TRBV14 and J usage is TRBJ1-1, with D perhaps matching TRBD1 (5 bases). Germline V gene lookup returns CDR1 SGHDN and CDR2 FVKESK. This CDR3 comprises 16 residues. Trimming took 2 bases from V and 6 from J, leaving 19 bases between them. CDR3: CASSQRLVGTGAEAFF. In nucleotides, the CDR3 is TGTGCCAGCAGCCAACGTTTGGTGGGAACGGGGGCTGAAGCTTTCTTT.

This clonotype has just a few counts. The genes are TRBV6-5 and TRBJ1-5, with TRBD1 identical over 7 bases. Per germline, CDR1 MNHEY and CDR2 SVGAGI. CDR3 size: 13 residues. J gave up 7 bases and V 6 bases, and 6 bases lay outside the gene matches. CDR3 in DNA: TGTGCCAGCAGGTCCTCAGGGGGACAGCCCCAGCATTTT. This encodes CASRSSGGQPQHF.

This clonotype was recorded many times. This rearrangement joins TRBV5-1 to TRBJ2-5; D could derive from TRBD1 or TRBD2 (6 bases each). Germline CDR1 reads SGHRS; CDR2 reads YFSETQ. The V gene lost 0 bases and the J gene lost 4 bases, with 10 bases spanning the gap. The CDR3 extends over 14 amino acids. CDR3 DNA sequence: TGCGCCAGCAGCTTGGCCGGGGGCGCAGAGACCCAGTACTTC. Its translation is CASSLAGGAETQYF. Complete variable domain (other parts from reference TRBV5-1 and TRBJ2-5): KAGVTQTPRYLIKTRGQQVTLSCSPISGHRSVSWYQQTPGQGLQFLFEYFSETQRNKGNFPGRFSGRQFSNSRSEMNVSTLELGDSALYLCASSLAGGAETQYFGPGTRLLVL.

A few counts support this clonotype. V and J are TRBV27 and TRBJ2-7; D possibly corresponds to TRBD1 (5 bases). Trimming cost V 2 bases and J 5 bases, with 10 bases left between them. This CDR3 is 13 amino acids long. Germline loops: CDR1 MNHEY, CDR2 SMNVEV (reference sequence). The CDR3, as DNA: TGTGCCAGCAGTTTACAGGGTATCCACGAGCAGTACTTC. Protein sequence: CASSLQGIHEQYF.

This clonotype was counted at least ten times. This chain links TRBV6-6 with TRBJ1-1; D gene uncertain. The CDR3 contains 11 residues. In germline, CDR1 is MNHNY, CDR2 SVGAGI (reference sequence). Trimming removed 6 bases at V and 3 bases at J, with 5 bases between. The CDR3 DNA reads TGTGCCAGCAGCTGGGACACTGAAGCTTTCTTT. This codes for CASSWDTEAFF.

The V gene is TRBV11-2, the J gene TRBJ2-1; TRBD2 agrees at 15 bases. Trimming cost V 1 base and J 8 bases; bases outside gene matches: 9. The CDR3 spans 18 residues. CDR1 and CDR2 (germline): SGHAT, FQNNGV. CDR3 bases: TGTGCCAGCAGCTTAGTTCGTACCGGGACTAGCGGGAGGCATGAGCAGTTCTTC. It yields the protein CASSLVRTGTSGRHEQFF.

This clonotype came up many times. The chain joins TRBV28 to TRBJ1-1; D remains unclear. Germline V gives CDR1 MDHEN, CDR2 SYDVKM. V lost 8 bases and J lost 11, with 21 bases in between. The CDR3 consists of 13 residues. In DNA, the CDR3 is TGTGCCAGCGGAGAGACCCCCCGTTTAAATGCTTTCTTT. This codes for CASGETPRLNAFF.

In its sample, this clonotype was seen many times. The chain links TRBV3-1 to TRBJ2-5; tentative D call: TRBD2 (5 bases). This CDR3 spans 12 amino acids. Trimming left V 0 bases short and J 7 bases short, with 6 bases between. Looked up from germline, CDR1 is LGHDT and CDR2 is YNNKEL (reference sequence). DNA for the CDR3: TGTGCCAGCAGCCAAGATCGGGGGACCCAGTACTTC. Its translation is CASSQDRGTQYF.